The rows below give T cell receptor beta chains drawn from one sample of a study of T cells in tuberculosis. Libraries were prepared by immunoSEQ multiplex PCR; TCRdb keeps only in-frame clonotypes and omits some of them. The repertoire holds under 40,000 clones, with roughly 95% as singletons. The sample consisted of PBMCs, taken at tuberculosis diagnosis. The receptors stem from an adult with tuberculosis. The CDR3 runs from the conserved cysteine through the conserved F or W. The order of the fields is D gene, V gene, J gene, CDR3 DNA, CDR3 protein. D genes are given only for firm matches.

>-|TRBV5-8|TRBJ2-7
TGTGCCAGCAGCCCAGAAGAATCTGTCTCCGAGCAGTACTTC
CASSPEESVSEQYF
>TRBD1|TRBV5-1|TRBJ1-3
TGCGCCAGCAGCTTACAGGGGTCCGTCCCGTCTGGAAACACCATATATTTT
CASSLQGSVPSGNTIYF
>TRBD1|TRBV4-2|TRBJ1-5
TGTGCCAGCAGCCAGGGGACAGGGGAGAACCAGCCCCAGCATTTT
CASSQGTGENQPQHF
>-|TRBV4-2|TRBJ1-5
TGTGCCAGCAGCCACGTGTTGGGCGACCCCCAGCATTTT
CASSHVLGDPQHF